This T cell receptor (beta chain) was observed in a study of tumor and adjacent non-tumor tissue in lung cancer. Study in general: On average, productive TCRbeta reads reached roughly 4 million per sample.

This clonotype came up many times. This sample's RNA came from whole unsorted tissue. The library came from three nested PCR rounds adapted from ARM-PCR protocols. TCRdb re-called the multiplex PCR reads through MiXCR, storing one row per CDR3 protein. The data show around 210,000 distinct CDR3 sequences, with about two thirds seen just once and less than 25% held by the top ten. Looked up from germline, CDR1 is DFQATT and CDR2 is SNEGSKA (reference sequence). This CDR3 region has 12 residues. The V gene lost 2 bases and the J gene lost 12 bases, with 16 bases spanning the gap. V and J are TRBV20-1 and TRBJ1-1, with D maybe TRBD1 (6 bases). The sequence came from a man aged 55 to 70 with non-small cell lung cancer. Material: lung tumor tissue. CDR3 in DNA: TGCAGTGCTAGACACGCTCACAGGGACCCTTTCTTT. Its protein is CSARHAHRDPFF.